The present entry profiles one TCR beta chain with its context. No antigen is known for it. Both 60 Vbeta primers and 13 Jbeta primers went into the PCR. Only in-frame clones appear in the TCRdb table, and some are missing; sequencing was by immunoSEQ multiplex PCR. The sample carries approximately 110,000 clones, 77% recorded once. These data originate in a study of cytomegalovirus exposure and HLA in healthy donors. Donors showed nominal health when sampled, although they likely had unrecorded immune exposures. Germline CDR1 and CDR2: MGHRA and YSYEKL. This CDR3 region has 15 residues. The ends were cut back, 2 bases at V and 5 bases at J, with 15 bases in the middle. Study-wide results and caveats: Earlier analysis found most TCR beta V segments productive about 87% or about 30% of the time. Specific recognition of CMV antigens was confirmed in vitro for a few chains (all CMV-associated).

The clonotype comes from a woman in her thirties or forties in good health and CMV-seropositive. The J gene is TRBJ2-5, the V gene TRBV4-1, with a weak D call TRBD2 (6 bases). Input material: PBMCs. CDR3 amino acids: CASSQNREIIETQYF. CDR3 bases: TGCGCCAGCAGCCAAAACCGGGAGATTATTGAGACCCAGTACTTC.